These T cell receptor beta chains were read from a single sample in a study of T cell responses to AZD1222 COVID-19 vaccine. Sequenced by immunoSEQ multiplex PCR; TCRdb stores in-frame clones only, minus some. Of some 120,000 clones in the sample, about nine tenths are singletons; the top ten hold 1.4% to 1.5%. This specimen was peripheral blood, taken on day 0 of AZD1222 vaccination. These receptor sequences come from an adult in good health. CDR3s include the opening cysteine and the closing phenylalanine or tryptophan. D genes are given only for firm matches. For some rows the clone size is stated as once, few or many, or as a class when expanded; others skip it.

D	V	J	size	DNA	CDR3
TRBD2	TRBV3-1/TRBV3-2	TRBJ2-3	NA	TGTGCCAGCAGCCCCGAGAGAACTAGCGGGGGCAGGGGTACGCAGTATTTT	CASSPERTSGGRGTQYF
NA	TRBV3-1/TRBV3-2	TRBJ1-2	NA	TGTGCCAGCAGCCAATCATGGATCAGGATCTATGGCTACACCTTC	CASSQSWIRIYGYTF
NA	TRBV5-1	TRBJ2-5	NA	TGCGCCAGCAGCCAGGCCCTTGGTTTGAGAAAGACCCAGTACTTC	CASSQALGLRKTQYF
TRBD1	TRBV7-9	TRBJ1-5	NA	TGTGCCAGCAACCCGGGACAGGATAGCAATCAGCCCCAGCATTTT	CASNPGQDSNQPQHF
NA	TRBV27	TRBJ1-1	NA	TGTGCCAGCAGCTCCGGGGGCCTAGAGCGGAGCACTGAAGCTTTCTTT	CASSSGGLERSTEAFF
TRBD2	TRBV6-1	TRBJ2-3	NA	TGTGCCAGCAGTGAAACTAGCGGGGGAGATACGCAGTATTTT	CASSETSGGDTQYF
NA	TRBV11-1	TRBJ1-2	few	TGTGCCAGCAGCTTAGAATCGGGCTATGGCTACACCTTC	CASSLESGYGYTF
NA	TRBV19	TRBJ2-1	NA	TGTGCCAGTAGCCGGTTCAGCGGCAATGAGCAGTTCTTC	CASSRFSGNEQFF
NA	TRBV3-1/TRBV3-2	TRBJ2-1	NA	TGTGCCAGCAGCCCTCACAGGGGGGGGAATGAGCAGTTCTTC	CASSPHRGGNEQFF
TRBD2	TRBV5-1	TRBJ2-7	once	TGCGCCAGCACCCCTTGGGGTAGCGGGGGGACCTCCTACGAGCAGTACTTC	CASTPWGSGGTSYEQYF
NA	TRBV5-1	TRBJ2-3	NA	TGCGCCAGCAGCTTGTCGGACCCCGGGATGGATACGCAGTATTTT	CASSLSDPGMDTQYF
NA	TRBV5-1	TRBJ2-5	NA	TGCGCCAGCAGCTTGGCCTCAGGGGCCGAGACCCAGTACTTC	CASSLASGAETQYF
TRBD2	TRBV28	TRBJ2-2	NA	TGTGCCAGCAGTCCCGAGACTAGCAACACCGGGGAGCTGTTTTTT	CASSPETSNTGELFF
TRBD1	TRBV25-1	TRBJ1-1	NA	TGTGCCAGCAGTGACGACAGGGGGAGTTGGAACACTGAAGCTTTCTTT	CASSDDRGSWNTEAFF
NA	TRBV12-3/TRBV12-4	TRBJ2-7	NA	TGTGCCAGCAGCCCCGAGACGACGAGCGAGCAGTACTTC	CASSPETTSEQYF
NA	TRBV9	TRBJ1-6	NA	TGTGCCAGCAGCGCAGGACGGGGAAGCTCCTATAATTCACCCCTCCACTTT	CASSAGRGSSYNSPLHF
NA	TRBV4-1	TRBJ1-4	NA	TGCGCCAGCAGCCGAGGACCGGTGGTGGTAAAACTGTTTTTT	CASSRGPVVVKLFF
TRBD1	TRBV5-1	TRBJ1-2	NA	TGCGCCAGCAGCTGGGGACAGGATGGCTACACCTTC	CASSWGQDGYTF
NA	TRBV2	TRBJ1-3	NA	TGTGCCAGCACTCTTGACGGTGGAAACACCATATATTTT	CASTLDGGNTIYF
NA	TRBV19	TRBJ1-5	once	TGTGCCAGTAGTGACAGCGGGGCTCAGCCCCAGCATTTT	CASSDSGAQPQHF
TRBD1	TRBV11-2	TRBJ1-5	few	TGTGCCAGCAGCCGGACAGGGGGCAGGAATCAGCCCCAGCATTTT	CASSRTGGRNQPQHF
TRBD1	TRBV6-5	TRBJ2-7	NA	TGTGCCAGCAGTTTACAGGGGGCGCAGTACTTC	CASSLQGAQYF
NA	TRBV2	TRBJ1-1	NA	TGTGCCAGCAGTTCTACACCGAACACTGAAGCTTTCTTT	CASSSTPNTEAFF
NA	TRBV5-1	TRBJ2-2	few	TGCGCCAGCAGGGCGGACGGGACATCTGAATGGGAGCTGTTTTTT	CASRADGTSEWELFF
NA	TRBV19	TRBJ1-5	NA	TGTGCCGGGGGCCTAGGGACCGTAGGCGGTCAGCCCCAGCATTTT	CAGGLGTVGGQPQHF
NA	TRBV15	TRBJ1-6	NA	TGTGCCACCAGCAGAGATCCCGGGATGGGCTCCTATAATTCACCCCTCCACTTT	CATSRDPGMGSYNSPLHF
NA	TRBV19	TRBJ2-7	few	TGTGCCAGTAGTAAACAGATCTCCTACGAGCAGTACTTC	CASSKQISYEQYF
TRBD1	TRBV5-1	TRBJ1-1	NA	TGCGCCAGCAGCTTGCCCGGGACAGGGGGCGAAGCTTTCTTT	CASSLPGTGGEAFF
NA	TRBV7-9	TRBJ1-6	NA	TGTGCCAGCAGCCCATTCCGGGGCCAGTCAGATAATTCACCCCTCCACTTT	CASSPFRGQSDNSPLHF
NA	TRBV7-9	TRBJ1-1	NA	TGTGCCAGCTCTTCGGCCTGGGGGAGGGGTAGAGGAACTGAAGCTTTCTTT	CASSSAWGRGRGTEAFF
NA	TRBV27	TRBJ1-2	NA	TGTGCCAGCAGACAGGGTAACTATGGCTACACCTTC	CASRQGNYGYTF
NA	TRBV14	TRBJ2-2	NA	TGTGCCAGCAGCCAATGGTGGACTACGAACACCGGGGAGCTGTTTTTT	CASSQWWTTNTGELFF
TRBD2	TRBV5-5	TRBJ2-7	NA	TGTGCCAGCAGCCCCCTAGCGGGGTCTTGGGAGCAGTACTTC	CASSPLAGSWEQYF
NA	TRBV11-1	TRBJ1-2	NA	TGTGCCAGCAGCTCAACAGGGTCCGGGCGATTGAGCTACACCTTC	CASSSTGSGRLSYTF
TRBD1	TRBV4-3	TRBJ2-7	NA	TGCGCCAGCAGCCAAAGGACAGGGACCTACGAGCAGTACTTC	CASSQRTGTYEQYF
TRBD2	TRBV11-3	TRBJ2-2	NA	TGTGCCAGCAGCGCCAAGCGGGGGGGCGCCGGGGAGCTGTTTTTT	CASSAKRGGAGELFF
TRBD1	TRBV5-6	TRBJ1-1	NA	TGTGCCAGCAGCCCGCTAAGGACAGGAGGGATGAACACTGAAGCTTTCTTT	CASSPLRTGGMNTEAFF
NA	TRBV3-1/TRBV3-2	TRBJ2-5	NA	TGTGCCAGCAGCCAAGATGACGAGACCCAGTACTTC	CASSQDDETQYF
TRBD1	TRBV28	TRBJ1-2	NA	TGTGCCAGCAGTTCCGGCGGTGCAGGGGGCGCGGGTGGCTACACCTTC	CASSSGGAGGAGGYTF
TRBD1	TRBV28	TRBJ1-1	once	TGTGCCAGCAGTCCTGCTGGGACAGGGGGTGAAGCTTTCTTT	CASSPAGTGGEAFF
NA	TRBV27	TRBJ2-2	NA	TGTGCCAGCAGTCGGTCGGACAGTCCCTACACCGGGGAGCTGTTTTTT	CASSRSDSPYTGELFF
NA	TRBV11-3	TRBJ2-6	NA	TGTGCCAGCAGCCCATCCTCGGGGGCCAACGTCCTGACTTTC	CASSPSSGANVLTF
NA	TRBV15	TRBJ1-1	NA	TGTGCCACCAGCGGGGGGTGGGTCAGGGAGAACACTGAAGCTTTCTTT	CATSGGWVRENTEAFF
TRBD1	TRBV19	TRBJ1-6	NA	TGTGCCAGTAGAATGGGACAGGGAGGATCACCCCTCCACTTT	CASRMGQGGSPLHF
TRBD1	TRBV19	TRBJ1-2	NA	TGTGCCAGTAGTGTGACAGGGAACGGCTACACCTTC	CASSVTGNGYTF
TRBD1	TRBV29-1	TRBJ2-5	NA	TGCAGCGTAGCTTCTGGACAGGCGACTTACCAGTACTTC	CSVASGQATYQYF
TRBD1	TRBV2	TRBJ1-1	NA	TGTGCCAGCAGAGGGGACAGGGGGACTGAAGCTTTCTTT	CASRGDRGTEAFF
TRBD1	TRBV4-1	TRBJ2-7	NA	TGCGCCAGCAGCGAGAAACAGGGGTTTCCCTACGAGCAGTACTTC	CASSEKQGFPYEQYF
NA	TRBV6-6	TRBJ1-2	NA	TGTGCCAGCAGGCAGGGGCGCCCGCACTATGGCTACACCTTC	CASRQGRPHYGYTF
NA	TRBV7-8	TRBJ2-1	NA	TGTGCCAGCAGCCAGGCGGTTGCCAATGAGCAGTTCTTC	CASSQAVANEQFF
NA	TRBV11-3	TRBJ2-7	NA	TGTGCCAGCAGCTTAAGGGAAGGGGTAGGGGAGCAGTACTTC	CASSLREGVGEQYF
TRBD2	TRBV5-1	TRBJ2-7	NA	TGCGCCAGCAGTGGGACTAGCTCCCACGAGCAGTACTTC	CASSGTSSHEQYF
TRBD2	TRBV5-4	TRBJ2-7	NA	TGTGCCAGCAGCCCCCTGGATGGTGCGGGGGTTAGCTCCTACGAGCAGTACTTC	CASSPLDGAGVSSYEQYF
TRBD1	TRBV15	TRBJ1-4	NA	TGTGCCACCAGCAGAGGAGGGACAGGGCGTGAAAAACTGTTTTTT	CATSRGGTGREKLFF
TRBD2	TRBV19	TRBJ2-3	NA	TGTGCCAGTAAACCAGCGGGGGGCCAAGATACGCAGTATTTT	CASKPAGGQDTQYF
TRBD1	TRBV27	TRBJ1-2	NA	TGTGCCAGCAGTTTGCAGGGGGCGTGGTCTGGCTACACCTTC	CASSLQGAWSGYTF
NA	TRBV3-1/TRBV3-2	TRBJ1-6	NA	TGTGCCAGCAGCCTTCCCGGGGCAGCCGGGGGTCTCCACTTT	CASSLPGAAGGLHF
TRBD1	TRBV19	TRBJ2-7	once	TGTGCCAGTAGGCCCTCGGCGGGACAGGGTTTCCAGTACTTC	CASRPSAGQGFQYF